This T cell receptor beta chain was recorded in a study of technical replicates of blood from several donors. Germline V gene lookup returns CDR1 SGHRS and CDR2 YFSETQ. The V segment lost 3 bases and the J segment 4 bases; nucleotides outside the gene matches: 6. CDR3 length: 15 amino acids. TCRdb keeps only in-frame clones here, not all; method: immunoSEQ multiplex PCR. The table has 84,000 or so clones, 97% seen once. This TCR derives from a human donor in good health. The V gene is TRBV5-1, the J gene TRBJ1-1; 10 nucleotides line up with TRBD1. The specimen sequenced was T cells isolated from PBMCs. The CDR3 spells CASSWGQGRGTEAFF. The CDR3, as DNA: TGCGCCAGCAGCTGGGGACAGGGGAGGGGCACTGAAGCTTTCTTT.